These 2 T cell receptor beta chains originate from one sample sequenced in a study of Graves' ophthalmopathy and Graves' hyperthyroidism. Investigators amplified TCR beta CDR3 regions from RNA transcripts. The workflow started with a first-round RT-PCR run with HTBI primers and then moved on to a second-round multiplex PCR. A single record per CDR3 protein comes from TCRdb applying MiXCR to the multiplex PCR reads. The sample includes about half a million distinct CDR3 sequences, about 15% of them seen just once. The sequenced material came from blood. The receptors originated from a woman younger than 45 with Graves' ophthalmopathy.

This clonotype was counted ten times or more. This chain uses TRBV27 with TRBJ2-7; either TRBD1 or TRBD2 may supply D (6 bases each). The CDR3 runs to 14 residues. V was trimmed by 7 bases and J by 0 bases, leaving 13 bases between them. Germline CDR1 is MNHEY and CDR2 is SMNVEV (reference sequence). The CDR3 loop reads CASTPGASSYEQYF. Written as DNA, the CDR3 is TGTGCCAGCACCCCGGGGGCGAGCTCCTACGAGCAGTACTTC.

The J gene is TRBJ1-6, the V gene TRBV6-5; unclear D gene. Trimming removed 2 bases from V and 7 bases from J, with 12 bases in between. Germline V gives CDR1 MNHEY, CDR2 SVGAGI. This CDR3 has 15 residues. This CDR3 reads CASSYVGVGNSPLHF. CDR3 DNA: TGTGCCAGCAGTTACGTGGGTGTCGGGAATTCACCCCTCCACTTT.